This entry lists 25 T cell receptor beta chains sequenced from one sample in a study of T cell responses to AZD1222 COVID-19 vaccine. Repertoires were generated with immunoSEQ multiplex PCR, while TCRdb's copy carries only in-frame clones and drops some. The repertoire includes about 140,000 clones, approximately 90% of them detected once, and 2.5% to 3.5% sits in the top ten. This specimen was peripheral blood, taken 28 days after the second AZD1222 dose. The receptor source for this set is an adult who received the AZD1222 COVID-19 vaccine.

The V gene is TRBV3-1 (or the pseudogene TRBV3-2), the J gene TRBJ1-4; no definite D call. V was clipped by 4 bases and J by 2 bases, with 14 bases between them. CDR1 and CDR2 (germline): LGHDT, YNNKEL (reference sequence). CDR3 length: 16 amino acids. The CDR3 bases are TGTGCCAGCAGCCCCCTCTTGGCAGGCACTAATGAAAAACTGTTTTTT. Translating gives CASSPLLAGTNEKLFF.

The chain carries TRBV6-4 and TRBJ2-7; 7 nucleotides agree with TRBD2. Germline CDR1 is MRHNA and CDR2 is SNTAGT. The CDR3 consists of 15 residues. V dropped 6 bases and J dropped 1; count of bases not matched to a gene: 9. CDR3 in amino acids: CASRRRESSSYEQYF. In DNA form, the CDR3 reads TGTGCCAGCAGGAGGCGGGAGTCGAGTTCCTACGAGCAGTACTTC.

The chain recombines TRBV2 with TRBJ2-2; D unclear. The germline V gene has CDR1 SNHLY and CDR2 FYNNEI. The CDR3 spans 14 residues. V was trimmed by 2 bases and J by 3 bases, leaving 7 bases between them. CDR3 nucleotide sequence: TGTGCCAGCAGTGAAAACAGAGACACCGGGGAGCTGTTTTTT. Translating it yields CASSENRDTGELFF.

V is TRBV2 and J is TRBJ1-6, with a tentative D call TRBD1 (5 bases). V lost 4 bases and J 2 bases, leaving 12 bases between the germline ends. The CDR3 runs 16 residues. Looked up from germline, CDR1 is SNHLY and CDR2 is FYNNEI. In DNA form, the CDR3 reads TGTGCCAGCAGTGGGCGGGACTTCGCCTATAATTCACCCCTCCACTTT. Its protein is CASSGRDFAYNSPLHF.

V usage is TRBV4-1 and J usage is TRBJ1-1; unclear D gene. V was pared by 1 base and J by 0 bases, with 12 bases between. The CDR3 length is 16 residues. The germline V gene has CDR1 MGHRA and CDR2 YSYEKL. The CDR3 nucleotides read TGCGCCAGCAGCCAAGTGTCCGCGGGTCTGAACACTGAAGCTTTCTTT. Translation gives CASSQVSAGLNTEAFF.

The J gene is TRBJ2-2, the V gene TRBV9; D possibly corresponds to TRBD1 (6 bases). Trimming pared 0 bases from V and 6 bases from J, leaving 15 bases between. The CDR3 sequence is 16 residues long. Germline V gene data show CDR1 as SGDLS and CDR2 as YYNGEE. The CDR3 sequence: CASSVVLDSGSGELFF. The CDR3 DNA sequence: TGTGCCAGCAGCGTAGTTCTGGACAGTGGCTCCGGGGAGCTGTTTTTT.

The V call is TRBV29-1, the J call TRBJ2-1, with D tentatively TRBD1 (6 bases). The CDR3 sequence is 13 residues long. Germline V gene lookup returns CDR1 SQVTM and CDR2 ANQGSEA. V dropped 7 bases and J dropped 8 bases, with 18 bases sitting between them. The CDR3 region has the DNA TGCAGCGGCAGGACAGTTCCTAGGGATGAGCAGTTCTTC. The encoded protein is CSGRTVPRDEQFF.

The genes are TRBV9 and TRBJ2-7; 13 nucleotides line up with TRBD2. From germline, CDR1 is SGDLS and CDR2 YYNGEE. Losses at the gene ends were 4 bases for V and 5 bases for J; bases not matched to a gene: 6. The CDR3 length is 15 residues. CDR3 DNA sequence: TGTGCCAGCAGCCCACAGGGACTAGCGGGGAACGAGCAGTACTTC. Its protein product is CASSPQGLAGNEQYF.

This clone showed up just once. V is TRBV19 and J is TRBJ1-4, with TRBD1 as a possible D gene (5 bases). The length of the CDR3 is 15 residues. Germline loops: CDR1 LNHDA, CDR2 SQIVND (reference sequence). The germline V and J ends were trimmed by 6 bases and 1 base, with 12 bases remaining between them. Here the CDR3 reads CASREGVRTNEKLFF. The CDR3 DNA is TGTGCCAGTAGGGAAGGGGTTCGAACTAATGAAAAACTGTTTTTT.

J is TRBJ2-7 and V is TRBV2; TRBD2 aligns across 14 bases. CDR3 length: 14 amino acids. CDR1 SNHLY and CDR2 FYNNEI come from the germline V gene. V was pared by 6 bases and J by 6 bases, with 4 bases of the junction left unmatched. Here the CDR3 DNA reads TGTGCCAGCAGGACTAGCGGGGGGGCTTTCGAGCAGTACTTC. Encoded protein: CASRTSGGAFEQYF.

This chain connects TRBV9 to TRBJ2-7; the match to TRBD1 covers 8 bases. The ends lost 4 bases at V and 2 bases at J; junction bases unmatched: 11. This CDR3 has 16 residues. Per the germline V gene, CDR1 is SGDLS and CDR2 is YYNGEE. CDR3 bases: TGTGCCAGCAGCCCCCCACCCGGACAGGGCCCCTACGAGCAGTACTTC. Amino acids: CASSPPPGQGPYEQYF.

This rearrangement joins TRBV2 to TRBJ1-5; no clear D. CDR1 and CDR2 from the germline V gene are SNHLY and FYNNEI. V lost 7 bases to trimming and J lost 2 bases, with 6 bases between them. The CDR3 runs 12 residues. The CDR3 nucleotides are TGTGCCAGCAAGAGAGGCAATCAGCCCCAGCATTTT. Its protein product is CASKRGNQPQHF.

This chain uses TRBV5-1 with TRBJ1-2; 9 bases fit TRBD1. Germline V CDR1 and CDR2: SGHRS, YFSETQ. With 0 bases clipped from V and 5 bases from J, the junction kept 14 bases outside the gene matches. The CDR3 covers 18 residues. The CDR3 nucleotides read TGCGCCAGCAGCTTGGCGAGGACAGGGGACCTCCCTGGGTATGGCTACACCTTC. Amino acid sequence: CASSLARTGDLPGYGYTF.

The chain recombines TRBV18 with TRBJ1-1, with 10 bases identical to TRBD1. The V gene end was trimmed by 1 base and the J gene end by 9 bases; junction bases not matched to a gene: 5. The CDR3 length is 14 residues. CDR1 and CDR2 (germline): KGHSH, LQKENI. The CDR3 DNA reads TGTGCCAGCTCACCACGGGACAGGGGTCCCAAAGCTTTCTTT. It translates to CASSPRDRGPKAFF.

The V gene is TRBV7-8, the J gene TRBJ2-3; TRBD2 aligns across 8 bases. Germline V gene sequence: CDR1 SGHVS, CDR2 FQNEAQ. Unmatched junction bases numbered 4, after V lost 5 bases and J lost 6 bases. The CDR3 covers 13 residues. CDR3: CASSRGGGDTQYF. In DNA, the CDR3 is TGTGCCAGCAGCCGGGGGGGAGGGGATACGCAGTATTTT.

The rearrangement joins TRBV27 to TRBJ2-3; the D gene could be TRBD1 or TRBD2 (7 bases each). The V gene's germline CDR1 is MNHEY and CDR2 SMNVEV (reference sequence). The CDR3 spans 18 residues. V was clipped by 2 bases and J by 0 bases, with 18 bases between them. The CDR3 nucleotides are TGTGCCAGCAGTTTAAGCCCCAGGGGGGGGGCGAGCACAGATACGCAGTATTTT. It is translated as CASSLSPRGGASTDTQYF.

This clone was detected only once. The V gene is TRBV6-4, the J gene TRBJ1-2; the D gene is possibly TRBD1 (5 bases). The V gene's germline CDR1 is MRHNA and CDR2 SNTAGT. The CDR3 contains 14 residues. Trimming pared 0 bases from V and 7 bases from J, leaving 12 bases between. The DNA of the CDR3 is TGTGCCAGCAGTGACTCTCCAGGGTTAGGTGGCTACACCTTC. Amino acid sequence: CASSDSPGLGGYTF.

The chain employs TRBV19 and TRBJ1-2; 8 bases are a match to TRBD1. This CDR3 region has 15 residues. V lost 7 bases to trimming and J lost 7 bases; unmatched junction nucleotides: 14. The germline CDR1 and CDR2 sequences are LNHDA and SQIVND (reference sequence). CDR3 nucleotides: TGTGCCAGTACCCGAAGTTCCCAGGGGGCAATTGGCTACACCTTC. Translated, it gives CASTRSSQGAIGYTF.

The rearrangement joins TRBV7-2 to TRBJ2-3; TRBD2 matches at 10 bases. Germline values: CDR1 SGHTA, CDR2 FQGNSA. The V segment lost 8 bases and the J segment 4 bases; nucleotides outside the gene matches: 9. This CDR3 region has 15 residues. As DNA, the CDR3 is TGTGCCAGCTTTCAGCGGGGGGGCCTTTCAGATACGCAGTATTTT. Encoded protein: CASFQRGGLSDTQYF. The full variable domain, in which reference TRBV7-2 and TRBJ2-3 provide the parts outside the CDR3, is GAGVSQSPSNKVTEKGKDVELRCDPISGHTALYWYRQSLGQGLEFLIYFQGNSAPDKSGLPSDRFSAERTGGSVSTLTIQRTQQEDSAVYLCASFQRGGLSDTQYFGPGTRLTVL.

The chain is built from TRBV4-1 and TRBJ2-5; perhaps D is TRBD1 or TRBD2 (5 bases each). Trimming took 0 bases from V and 5 from J, leaving 16 bases between them. Germline assignment: CDR1 MGHRA and CDR2 YSYEKL. The length of the CDR3 is 16 residues. In DNA form, the CDR3 reads TGCGCCAGCAGCCAAGATTGGGGCGGGTCCGGGGAGACCCAGTACTTC. The encoded protein is CASSQDWGGSGETQYF.

The rearrangement links TRBV10-1 to TRBJ2-5; D ambiguous. The V gene's germline CDR1 is WNHNN and CDR2 SYGVQD (reference sequence). This CDR3 has 13 amino acids. Trimming stripped 0 bases from V and 5 bases from J, with 7 bases between. In nucleotides, the CDR3 is TGCGCCAGCAGTGAGTCGGCGTGGGAGACCCAGTACTTC. Its protein product is CASSESAWETQYF.

The rearrangement uses TRBV7-9 and TRBJ1-2, with no clear D. The germline gives CDR1 SEHNR, CDR2 FQNEAQ (reference sequence). V shed 10 bases and J shed 5 bases, with 14 bases lying between them. CDR3 length: 12 residues. For the CDR3, the DNA is TGTGCCACCCTTGGCGGAGAATATGGCTACACCTTC. Translated: CATLGGEYGYTF. Full variable domain (outside the CDR3, taken from reference TRBV7-9 and TRBJ1-2): DTGVSQNPRHKITKRGQNVTFRCDPISEHNRLYWYRQTLGQGPEFLTYFQNEAQLEKSRLLSDRFSAERPKGSFSTLEIQRTEQGDSAMYLCATLGGEYGYTFGSGTRLTVV.

V is TRBV7-9 and J is TRBJ1-5, with 7 bases fitting TRBD1. Germline CDR1 and CDR2: SEHNR and FQNEAQ (reference sequence). The junction had 10 bases not matched to a gene; V was cut back by 5 bases and J by 3 bases. The CDR3 covers 16 residues. DNA for the CDR3: TGTGCCAGCAGCCGGGACAGCGCCTCTATCAATCAGCCCCAGCATTTT. This sequence encodes CASSRDSASINQPQHF.

V usage is TRBV27 and J usage is TRBJ2-3; D gene unclear. V was clipped by 2 bases and J by 1 base, with 7 bases between them. The germline CDR1 and CDR2 sequences are MNHEY and SMNVEV (reference sequence). This CDR3 is 14 amino acids long. CDR3 sequence: CASSLRLGTDTQYF. The CDR3 nucleotides read TGTGCCAGCAGTTTAAGGTTGGGCACAGATACGCAGTATTTT.

The gene calls are TRBV5-4 and TRBJ1-6; possible D gene TRBD1, 5 bases. Looked up from germline, CDR1 is SGHNT and CDR2 is YYREEE (reference sequence). The CDR3 is made up of 15 amino acids. Trimming removed 0 bases from V and 10 bases from J, with 14 bases in between. The CDR3 region is CASSLDPRVASPLHF. CDR3 DNA: TGTGCCAGCAGCTTGGATCCCAGGGTCGCGTCACCCCTCCACTTT.